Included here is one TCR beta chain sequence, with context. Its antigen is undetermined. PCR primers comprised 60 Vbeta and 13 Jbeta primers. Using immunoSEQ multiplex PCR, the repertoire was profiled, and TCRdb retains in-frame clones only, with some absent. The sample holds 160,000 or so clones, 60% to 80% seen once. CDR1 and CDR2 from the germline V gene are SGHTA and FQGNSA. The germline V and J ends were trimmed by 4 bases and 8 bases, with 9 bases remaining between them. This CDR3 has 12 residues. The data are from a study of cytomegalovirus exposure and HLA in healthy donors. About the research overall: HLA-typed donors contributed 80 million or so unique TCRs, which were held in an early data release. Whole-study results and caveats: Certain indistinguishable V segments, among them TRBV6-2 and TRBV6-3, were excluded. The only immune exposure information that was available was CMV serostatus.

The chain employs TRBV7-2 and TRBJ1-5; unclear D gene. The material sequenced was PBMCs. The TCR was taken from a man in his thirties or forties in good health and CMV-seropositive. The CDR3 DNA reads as TGTGCCAGCAGCTCCCCCGCGGAGCCCCAGCATTTT. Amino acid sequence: CASSSPAEPQHF.